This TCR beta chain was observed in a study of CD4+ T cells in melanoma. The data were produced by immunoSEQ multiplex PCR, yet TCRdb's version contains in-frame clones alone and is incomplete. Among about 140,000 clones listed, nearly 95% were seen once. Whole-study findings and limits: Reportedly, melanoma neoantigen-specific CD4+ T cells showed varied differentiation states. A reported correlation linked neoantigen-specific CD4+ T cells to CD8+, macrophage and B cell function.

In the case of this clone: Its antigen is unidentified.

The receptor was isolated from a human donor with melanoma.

The CDR3 nucleotides read TGTGCCAGTAGTATAAGACAGAACTATGGCTACACCTTC. It specifies CASSIRQNYGYTF. The chain recombines TRBV19 with TRBJ1-2; TRBD1 might be the D (5 bases). Deletions cut 2 bases from V and 2 bases from J, with 6 bases between. Germline V lookup: CDR1 LNHDA, CDR2 SQIVND (reference sequence). CDR3 length: 13 amino acids.